This note documents a single T cell receptor beta chain sequence. Antigen: not known. This specimen comes from a study of vaccination effects on CD4 cells after COVID-19. Before sequencing took place, the ViraFEST assay used viral peptide pools to expand antigen-specific CD4+ T cells. Scientists isolated CD4+ T cells after a roughly nine-day culture period ended. Every participant took two doses of the BNT162b2 or mRNA-1273 vaccine. The CDR3 runs 14 residues. CDR1 and CDR2 (germline): SGHDN, FVKESK. Trimming removed 0 bases from V and 6 bases from J, with 11 bases in between. Produced via immunoSEQ multiplex PCR; TCRdb's table is partial and in-frame only. The table records around 25,000 clones, 80% to 90% of them present only once.

The chain is built from TRBV14 and TRBJ1-1; D remains unclear. This TCR derives from a human donor who received a COVID-19 vaccine. Some clones in this sample may be carry-over from other donors' samples. Sequenced material: CD4+ T cells from PBMCs cultured with HCoV-NL63 spike peptides, taken after COVID-19 vaccination. The CDR3 coding sequence is TGTGCCAGCAGCCAAGATACGGGGAGGGCTGAAGCTTTCTTT. Translated: CASSQDTGRAEAFF.